The 15 T cell receptor beta chains in this list originate from one sample, sequenced in a study of T cells after posttransplantation cyclophosphamide. Sequenced by immunoSEQ multiplex PCR; TCRdb stores in-frame clones only, minus some. The sample gives about 18,000 clones, 85% of which show up once; under 30% is in the top ten. Control samples came 1 year after myeloablative marrow transplants with methotrexate plus calcineurin inhibitor. The specimen comprised PBMCs, sampled after allogeneic stem cell transplant with calcineurin inhibitor and methotrexate. The receptors originated from a female patient aged 18-30 years who received an allogeneic stem cell transplant from an unrelated donor, was CMV-positive, and had acute and chronic GVHD. Some T cells here may be from the graft donor.

The chain is built from TRBV10-3 and TRBJ1-1; 8 bases match TRBD1. The CDR3 is 15 amino acids. J gave up 5 bases and V 0 bases, and 5 bases lay outside the gene matches. Germline loops: CDR1 ENHRY, CDR2 SYGVKD. The CDR3 nucleotides are TGTGCCATCAGTGAGTCTGGCAGGGGGCGTACTGAAGCTTTCTTT. It is translated as CAISESGRGRTEAFF.

The chain employs TRBV2 and TRBJ2-3; maybe TRBD2 (8 bases). With 8 bases removed from V and 6 bases from J, the gap between germline ends came to 21 bases. The CDR3 runs to 15 residues. Germline CDR1 and CDR2: SNHLY and FYNNEI. The CDR3 sequence is CASFRGTSAKDTQYF. The CDR3 nucleotides are TGTGCCAGCTTCAGGGGGACTAGTGCGAAGGATACGCAGTATTTT.

This rearrangement joins TRBV6-1 to TRBJ1-2, with D tentatively TRBD1 (6 bases). The CDR3 covers 13 residues. Trimming took 2 bases from V and 5 from J, leaving 9 bases between them. Germline lookup yields CDR1 MNHNS and CDR2 SASEGT. The CDR3 DNA is TGTGCCAGCAGTGAAAGACAGGAGTATGGCTACACCTTC. It translates to CASSERQEYGYTF.

The chain combines TRBV2 with TRBJ2-2; 8 bases agree with TRBD1. Unmatched junction bases numbered 10, after V lost 7 bases and J lost 6 bases. In germline, CDR1 is SNHLY, CDR2 FYNNEI. CDR3 length: 15 amino acids. The CDR3 reads CASTPDRVSSGELFF. CDR3 in DNA: TGTGCCAGCACTCCGGACAGGGTTAGCTCCGGGGAGCTGTTTTTT.

The V call is TRBV20-1, the J call TRBJ1-3; D is uncertain. Germline V gene lookup returns CDR1 DFQATT and CDR2 SNEGSKA (reference sequence). The ends were cut back, 5 bases at V and 3 bases at J, with 5 bases in the middle. This CDR3 is built from 11 residues. The CDR3 sequence is CSAPRGNTIYF. The CDR3 nucleotides read TGCAGTGCTCCCCGTGGAAACACCATATATTTT.

The chain joins TRBV30 to TRBJ1-2; 10 bases map to TRBD1. The ends lost 0 bases at V and 0 bases at J; junction bases unmatched: 10. Germline-derived CDR1 and CDR2 are GTSNPN and SVGIG (reference sequence). This CDR3 is 18 amino acids long. CDR3 sequence reads: CAWSVKGQGIGANYGYTF. Here the CDR3 DNA reads TGTGCCTGGAGTGTCAAGGGACAGGGGATTGGAGCTAACTATGGCTACACCTTC.

This chain links TRBV2 with TRBJ2-2; maybe TRBD1 (6 bases). V dropped 7 bases and J dropped 6 bases, with 9 bases sitting between them. The CDR3 loop spans 12 amino acids. CDR1 is SNHLY and CDR2 is FYNNEI in the germline V gene. This CDR3 is CASNKGAGELFF. The CDR3 DNA follows: TGTGCCAGCAACAAGGGGGCCGGGGAGCTGTTTTTT.

This clone was found once. J is TRBJ1-1 and V is TRBV11-2; D is uncertain. The ends were cut back, 5 bases at V and 11 bases at J, with 18 bases in the middle. Germline V lookup: CDR1 SGHAT, CDR2 FQNNGV. The CDR3 is 13 residues long. In DNA form, the CDR3 reads TGTGCCAGCAGCGACCAGAGACTTGAAGCGGCTTTCTTT. This encodes CASSDQRLEAAFF.

This clone has a single count. The V and J genes are TRBV9 and TRBJ1-2; 7 bases align to TRBD1. V shed 3 bases, J shed 4 bases, and the junction held 6 bases outside the gene matches. The CDR3 consists of 14 residues. Per the germline V gene, CDR1 is SGDLS and CDR2 is YYNGEE. Written as DNA, the CDR3 is TGTGCCAGCAGCGCCAGGACAGGAGGCTATGGCTACACCTTC. Translated, it gives CASSARTGGYGYTF.

The chain joins TRBV9 to TRBJ2-7, with 11 bases identical to TRBD2. The V and J ends lost 3 bases and 7 bases, in that order; junction bases with no gene match: 9. Germline CDR1 is SGDLS and CDR2 is YYNGEE. The CDR3 sequence is 15 residues long. The CDR3 coding sequence is TGTGCCAGCAGCGCCCTAGCGGGAGGAGTAGGGGAGCAGTACTTC. It encodes CASSALAGGVGEQYF.

The chain has TRBV5-1 and TRBJ1-2, with TRBD1 identical over 7 bases. After removal of 4 bases from V and 8 bases from J, the junction contained 20 bases not matched to a gene. This CDR3 contains 17 residues. The germline V gene has CDR1 SGHRS and CDR2 YFSETQ. CDR3 nucleotide sequence: TGCGCCAGCAGCCATGGGTCGGACAGGCCAAACTCAGGGGGCTACACCTTC. Its protein is CASSHGSDRPNSGGYTF.

V usage is TRBV7-2 and J usage is TRBJ2-7; possible D gene TRBD2, 5 bases. Germline loops: CDR1 SGHTA, CDR2 FQGNSA. Trimming removed 5 bases from V and 6 bases from J, with 14 bases in between. This CDR3 is built from 13 residues. The chain's CDR3 is CASSETRAGEQYF. The CDR3 coding sequence is TGTGCCAGCAGCGAAACTAGGGCGGGCGAGCAGTACTTC. Together with reference TRBV7-2 and TRBJ2-7, the CDR3 gives the full variable domain: GAGVSQSPSNKVTEKGKDVELRCDPISGHTALYWYRQSLGQGLEFLIYFQGNSAPDKSGLPSDRFSAERTGGSVSTLTIQRTQQEDSAVYLCASSETRAGEQYFGPGTRLTVT.

This clone has a single count. V is TRBV2 and J is TRBJ2-2, with 9 positions matching TRBD2. J gave up 3 bases and V 6 bases, and 5 bases lay outside the gene matches. CDR1 is SNHLY, CDR2 FYNNEI, per germline. The CDR3 runs to 15 residues. This chain's CDR3 is CASRTSGRYTGELFF. The CDR3 bases are TGTGCCAGCAGGACTAGCGGCCGATACACCGGGGAGCTGTTTTTT.

V and J are TRBV23-1 and TRBJ2-2; 7 bases agree with TRBD2. TRBV23-1 is known as an ORF, though its function is uncertain. The CDR3 is 14 residues long. The J segment lost 3 bases and the V segment lost 2 bases, leaving 0 bases of the junction unmatched. For the CDR3, the DNA is TGCGCCAGCAGTCAAAGCGGGGACACCGGGGAGCTGTTTTTT. Translating gives CASSQSGDTGELFF.

J is TRBJ2-7 and V is TRBV7-9; TRBD2 matches 8 bases. There are 14 residues in the CDR3. Germline V gene data show CDR1 as SEHNR and CDR2 as FQNEAQ (reference sequence). V was pared by 5 bases and J by 2 bases, with 5 bases of the junction left unmatched. CDR3 region: CASSLSGKAYEQYF. CDR3 sequence (DNA): TGTGCCAGCAGCCTTAGCGGGAAGGCCTACGAGCAGTACTTC.